The entry below describes one T cell receptor beta chain. The data are from a study of shared clonotypes between healthy human individuals. Across the whole study: Donors, aged 18 to 49, were two women and three men.

Produced via immunoSEQ multiplex PCR; TCRdb's table is partial and in-frame only. The sample records more than 400,000 clones, 90% to 97% being singletons. Input material: naive CD4+ T cells sorted from blood. Subset specified: CD45RA+ positively selected. This TCR derives from a woman aged 25 to 39 in good health.

The DNA of the CDR3 is TGTGCCAGCTCACCACGGGGGGCTGGCAATCAGCCCCAGCATTTT. Encoded protein: CASSPRGAGNQPQHF. This chain connects TRBV18 to TRBJ1-5; D possibly corresponds to TRBD1 (6 bases). The CDR3 loop spans 15 amino acids. Between the trimmed V and J ends, which lost 1 base and 2 bases, there was a span of 9 bases. The germline V gene encodes CDR1 KGHSH and CDR2 LQKENI.